The 25 T cell receptor beta chains below come from one sample, sequenced in a study of blood T cells in healthy people across ages. Primers used in a second PCR of roughly 7 to 12 cycles were a sample-barcoded 5' primer and a J-beta primer mix. TCRdb re-called the 5' RACE reads with MiXCR, one entry per CDR3 protein. The sample comprises 750,000 to 950,000 distinct CDR3 sequences, roughly 25% of which are singletons, and around 3% rests with the top ten. These records were also assigned to another study, of T cells of mothers and their children.

What was sequenced was blood. These receptor sequences come from a boy aged 5-17 years in good health.

This clonotype was counted between two and nine times. V usage is TRBV12-5 and J usage is TRBJ2-5; D unclear. Germline V gene lookup returns CDR1 LGHNT and CDR2 FRNRAP. The CDR3 contains 14 residues. V was shortened by 0 bases and J by 5 bases, with 10 bases between the two germline ends. The CDR3 sequence is CASGLVNPTETQYF. The DNA for the CDR3 is TGTGCTAGTGGTTTGGTTAACCCCACGGAGACCCAGTACTTC.

The chain recombines TRBV28 with TRBJ2-1, with D unclear. The closer fit of TRBJ2-7 to the DNA end suggests the J call may be wrong. The CDR3 spans 14 residues. Germline CDR1 is MDHEN and CDR2 is SYDVKM. The CDR3 sequence is CASSFNRFPYEQYF. The CDR3 region has the DNA TGTGCCAGCAGTTTTAACAGATTCCCCTACGAGCAGTACTTC.

V gene TRBV6-2 or TRBV6-3 combines with J gene TRBJ2-7, with 7 bases that match TRBD2. Trimming cost V 2 bases and J 7 bases; bases outside gene matches: 2. The CDR3 is 12 amino acids. Germline CDR1 and CDR2: MNHEY and SVGEGT. The CDR3 sequence is CASSYPGREQYF. DNA of the CDR3: TGTGCCAGCAGTTACCCCGGGAGGGAGCAGTACTTC.

V is TRBV28 and J is TRBJ2-3; 10 nucleotides line up with TRBD2. V was pared by 2 bases and J by 2 bases, with 4 bases of the junction left unmatched. Germline V gene lookup returns CDR1 MDHEN and CDR2 SYDVKM. The CDR3 runs 16 residues. The CDR3 region has the DNA TGTGCCAGCAGTTTAGGACTAGCGGCGGACACAGATACGCAGTATTTT. Amino acids: CASSLGLAADTDTQYF.

This clonotype was observed a handful of times. The CDR3 region is CASSVSGTSGVGETQYF. The CDR3 DNA sequence: TGTGCCAGCAGCGTCTCTGGGACTAGCGGGGTGGGAGAGACCCAGTACTTC. The genes are TRBV9 and TRBJ2-5; 13 bases agree with TRBD2. This CDR3 is built from 17 residues. The V gene end was trimmed by 2 bases and the J gene end by 4 bases; junction bases not matched to a gene: 8. The germline V gene encodes CDR1 SGDLS and CDR2 YYNGEE.

This rearrangement joins TRBV5-1 to TRBJ2-4; no definite D call. The CDR3 sequence is 15 residues long. The V gene lost 5 bases and the J gene lost 5 bases, with 17 bases spanning the gap. CDR1 is SGHRS, CDR2 YFSETQ, per germline. This CDR3 is CASSSASDPENIQYF. CDR3 nucleotides: TGCGCCAGCAGTTCCGCCTCGGACCCTGAAAACATTCAGTACTTC.

The chain carries TRBV6-6 and TRBJ1-5, with D tentatively TRBD1 (6 bases). Germline lookup yields CDR1 MNHNY and CDR2 SVGAGI (reference sequence). Trimming removed 7 bases from V and 7 bases from J, with 17 bases in between. This CDR3 is built from 14 residues. The CDR3 DNA sequence: TGTGCCAGCACTTCGACAGGAGGAGGACAGCCCCAGCATTTT. The encoded protein is CASTSTGGGQPQHF.

There are a few counts of this clonotype. The CDR3 bases are TGTGCCAGCAGCCTCGACAGCGGCTCTGGAAACACCATATATTTT. Translated, it gives CASSLDSGSGNTIYF. The genes are TRBV7-9 and TRBJ1-3; D possibly corresponds to TRBD1 (5 bases). V lost 5 bases to trimming and J lost 0 bases, with 11 bases between them. This CDR3 spans 15 amino acids. Germline CDR1 reads SEHNR; CDR2 reads FQNEAQ (reference sequence). Variable domain in full (rest from reference TRBV7-9 and TRBJ1-3): DTGVSQNPRHKITKRGQNVTFRCDPISEHNRLYWYRQTLGQGPEFLTYFQNEAQLEKSRLLSDRFSAERPKGSFSTLEIQRTEQGDSAMYLCASSLDSGSGNTIYFGEGSWLTVV.

Comments on this clonotype: The junction does not match germline at one end; this may be a read error. This rearrangement joins TRBV12-3 or TRBV12-4 to TRBJ1-1; 10 bases are shared with TRBD1. The CDR3 runs 16 residues. As DNA, the CDR3 is TGTGCCAGCAGTATCCATGGGGGACAGGGGAACACTAAAGCTTTCTTT. It translates to CASSIHGGQGNTKAFF.

The gene calls are TRBV20-1 and TRBJ2-1; 9 bases align to TRBD2. The J call may not be correct, given that the DNA end is closer to TRBJ2-5. The CDR3 covers 15 residues. Germline CDR1 is DFQATT and CDR2 is SNEGSKA (reference sequence). CDR3 loop: CSARAPSGDQETQYF. The CDR3 DNA sequence: TGCAGTGCTAGAGCGCCTAGCGGGGACCAAGAGACCCAGTACTTC.

This clonotype was seen more than once but under ten times. The chain is built from TRBV12-3 or TRBV12-4 and TRBJ2-2; a weak D match, TRBD2 (6 bases). The CDR3 runs to 15 residues. V dropped 8 bases and J dropped 3 bases, with 16 bases sitting between them. As DNA, the CDR3 is TGTGCCAGCTGTTCCTTCGGGGGACACACCGGGGAGCTGTTTTTT. The encoded protein is CASCSFGGHTGELFF.

V and J are TRBV7-2 and TRBJ2-7, with 9 bases aligning to TRBD2. The CDR3 length is 14 residues. Per germline, CDR1 SGHTA and CDR2 FQGNSA. With V trimmed by 5 bases and J by 6 bases, 8 bases remained unmatched. The CDR3 coding sequence is TGTGCCAGCAGCCCGGGGACTAGCTCCGGCGAGCAGTACTTC. Its protein product is CASSPGTSSGEQYF. Filled out from reference TRBV7-2 and TRBJ2-7, the complete variable domain reads GAGVSQSPSNKVTEKGKDVELRCDPISGHTALYWYRQSLGQGLEFLIYFQGNSAPDKSGLPSDRFSAERTGGSVSTLTIQRTQQEDSAVYLCASSPGTSSGEQYFGPGTRLTVT.

This clonotype was counted only a few times. This chain links TRBV30 with TRBJ2-7; D unresolved. Trimming cost V 4 bases and J 9 bases, with 28 bases left between them. The CDR3 loop spans 16 amino acids. The germline V gene encodes CDR1 GTSNPN and CDR2 SVGIG (reference sequence). CDR3 in amino acids: CAWTYGNGWVIGGQYF. As DNA, the CDR3 is TGTGCCTGGACCTACGGCAACGGGTGGGTTATTGGTGGGCAGTACTTC.

The chain recombines TRBV12-3 or TRBV12-4 with TRBJ2-5; D call uncertain. The CDR3 spans 14 residues. V was pared by 6 bases and J by 1 base, with 12 bases between. The CDR3: CASRTPIGQETQYF. Here the CDR3 DNA reads TGTGCCAGCAGGACCCCCATTGGCCAAGAGACCCAGTACTTC.

This clonotype was observed a few times. The chain employs TRBV7-6 and TRBJ2-5; TRBD2 matches at 8 bases. TRBJ2-7 explains the end of the DNA better; the J call may be wrong. The CDR3 has 13 amino acids. Germline V gene sequence: CDR1 SGHVS, CDR2 FNYEAQ. The chain's CDR3 is CASSLTSEYEQYF. As DNA, the CDR3 is TGTGCCAGCAGCTTGACTAGCGAGTACGAGCAGTACTTC.

This clonotype showed up just a few times. V usage is TRBV9 and J usage is TRBJ2-7, with D possibly being TRBD1 or TRBD2 (6 bases each). The germline V and J ends were trimmed by 0 bases and 6 bases, with 13 bases remaining between them. Per the germline V gene, CDR1 is SGDLS and CDR2 is YYNGEE. The CDR3 spans 14 residues. The CDR3 reads CASSVAGAGGEQYF. Written as DNA, the CDR3 is TGTGCCAGCAGCGTAGCGGGGGCGGGCGGCGAGCAGTACTTC.

This clonotype was observed a few times. The gene calls are TRBV12-3 or TRBV12-4 and TRBJ2-4; no clear D gene. The V end was cut by 2 bases, the J end by 7 bases, with 15 bases between. The CDR3 spans 15 residues. CDR3 sequence: CASSLREIVKNIQYF. DNA for the CDR3: TGTGCCAGCAGTTTAAGGGAAATAGTCAAGAACATTCAGTACTTC.

V and J are TRBV5-1 and TRBJ2-7; D not resolved. This CDR3 comprises 15 residues. The V gene lost 4 bases and the J gene lost 1 base, with 15 bases spanning the gap. CDR1 and CDR2 (germline): SGHRS, YFSETQ. DNA of the CDR3: TGCGCCAGCAGCCTGGGCCTTACGGAGTCCTACGAGCAGTACTTC. This translates into CASSLGLTESYEQYF.

V is TRBV6-5 and J is TRBJ2-2, with a weak D call TRBD1 (6 bases). Germline V gives CDR1 MNHEY, CDR2 SVGAGI. There are 16 residues in the CDR3. Deletions cut 0 bases from V and 1 base from J, with 9 bases between. For the CDR3, the DNA is TGTGCCAGCAGTTACTCTGTAGGGGGGAACACCGGGGAGCTGTTTTTT. It specifies CASSYSVGGNTGELFF.

The chain employs TRBV10-3 and TRBJ2-1; 9 bases match TRBD2. The CDR3 has 19 residues. After removal of 1 base from V and 0 bases from J, the junction contained 10 bases not matched to a gene. Germline values: CDR1 ENHRY, CDR2 SYGVKD. DNA of the CDR3: TGTGCCATCAGTGAGTGGTCCATAAGCGGGGGGCTCTCCTACAATGAGCAGTTCTTC. Amino acid sequence: CAISEWSISGGLSYNEQFF.

The chain links TRBV3-1 to TRBJ2-1, with 9 positions matching TRBD2. The J call may be faulty, since TRBJ2-7 better matches the DNA end. This CDR3 spans 16 amino acids. The germline V gene encodes CDR1 LGHDT and CDR2 YNNKEL (reference sequence). The CDR3 region has the DNA TGTGCCAGCAGCCAAGGGGGACTAGCATATCGAGGCGAGCAGTACTTC. Its protein product is CASSQGGLAYRGEQYF.

The chain has TRBV7-8 and TRBJ2-2; 9 positions agree with TRBD1. The junction had 6 bases not matched to a gene; V was cut back by 3 bases and J by 7 bases. The CDR3 extends over 15 amino acids. CDR1 and CDR2 from the germline V gene are SGHVS and FQNEAQ. As DNA, the CDR3 is TGTGCCAGCAGCTTCAGGGACAGGGTTCACGGGGAGCTGTTTTTT. Translation gives CASSFRDRVHGELFF. Full variable domain (missing parts from reference TRBV7-8 and TRBJ2-2): GAGVSQSPRYKVAKRGQDVALRCDPISGHVSLFWYQQALGQGPEFLTYFQNEAQLDKSGLPSDRFFAERPEGSVSTLKIQRTQQEDSAVYLCASSFRDRVHGELFFGEGSRLTVL.

This clonotype has just a few counts. A junction end diverges from the germline sequence, so it may reflect a read error. The rearrangement uses TRBV3-1 and TRBJ2-5; D gene uncertain. The CDR3 is made up of 13 amino acids. Germline CDR1 is LGHDT and CDR2 is YNNKEL (reference sequence). The CDR3 nucleotides are TGTGCCGGCAGCCAAGATCTAATGGAGACCCAGTACTTC. Its translation is CAGSQDLMETQYF.

This clonotype was seen only a few times. The J gene is TRBJ2-5, the V gene TRBV3-1, with TRBD2 matching over 7 bases. CDR3 length equals 14 residues. V gave up 4 bases and J gave up 5 bases; unmatched junction bases: 7. Germline values: CDR1 LGHDT, CDR2 YNNKEL (reference sequence). DNA of the CDR3: TGTGCCAGCAGCCCCGGGTGGGGGGGGGAGACCCAGTACTTC. This sequence encodes CASSPGWGGETQYF.

This clonotype has only one observation. The chain employs TRBV3-1 and TRBJ2-5; 11 nucleotides line up with TRBD2. The J call is doubtful: the DNA matches TRBJ2-1 better. The CDR3 totals 18 residues. Germline V gene lookup returns CDR1 LGHDT and CDR2 YNNKEL (reference sequence). The CDR3 reads CASSQRPLLAGGQYEQFF. CDR3 coding DNA: TGTGCCAGCAGCCAGCGTCCCCTCCTAGCGGGGGGCCAGTATGAGCAGTTCTTC.